This T cell receptor (beta chain) was documented in a study of blood T cells in healthy people across ages. There are 15 residues in the CDR3. The V segment lost 6 bases and the J segment 7 bases; nucleotides outside the gene matches: 14. Germline V gene data show CDR1 as SGHRS and CDR2 as YFSETQ. In its sample, this clonotype was seen a few times. Its antigen is undetermined. A much bigger clone sits one base away, suggesting this may be a read error. It was with a sample-barcoded 5' primer and a J-beta primer mix that a second PCR of roughly 7 to 12 cycles was run. MiXCR, applied by TCRdb to the 5' RACE reads, yields one record per CDR3 protein. The sample holds roughly 680,000 distinct CDR3 sequences, around 52% seen once. There were healthy Caucasian individuals from Russia, aged about 6 to 100, serving as donors. Study findings and constraints: Higher naive T cell percentage went strongly together with higher TCR beta diversity.

The origin of this receptor is a woman older than 75 in good health. Material for sequencing was blood. V and J are TRBV5-1 and TRBJ2-7, with TRBD2 matching over 9 bases. For the CDR3, the DNA is TGCGCCAGCACCTATAGCGGGGGCGGCTACAATGAGCAGTACTTC. Translating gives CASTYSGGGYNEQYF.